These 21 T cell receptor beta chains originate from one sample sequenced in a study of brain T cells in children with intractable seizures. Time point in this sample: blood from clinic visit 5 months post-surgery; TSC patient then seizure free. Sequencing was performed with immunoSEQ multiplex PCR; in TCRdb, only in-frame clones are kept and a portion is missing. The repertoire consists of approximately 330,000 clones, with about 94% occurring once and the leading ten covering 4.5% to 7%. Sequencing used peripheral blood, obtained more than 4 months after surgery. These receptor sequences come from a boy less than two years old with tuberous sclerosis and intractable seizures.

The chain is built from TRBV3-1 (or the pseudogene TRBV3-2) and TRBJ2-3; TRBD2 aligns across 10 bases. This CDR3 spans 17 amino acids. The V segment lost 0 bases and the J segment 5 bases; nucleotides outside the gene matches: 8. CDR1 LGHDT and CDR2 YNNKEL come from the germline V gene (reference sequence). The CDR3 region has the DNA TGTGCCAGCAGCCAAGATTTATCAGCGGGAGGGAGAGATACGCAGTATTTT. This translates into CASSQDLSAGGRDTQYF.

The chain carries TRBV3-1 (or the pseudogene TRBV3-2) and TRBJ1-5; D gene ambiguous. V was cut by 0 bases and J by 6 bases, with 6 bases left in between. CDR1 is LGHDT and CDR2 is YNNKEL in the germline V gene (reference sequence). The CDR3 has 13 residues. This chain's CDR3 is CASSQDASQPQHF. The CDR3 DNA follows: TGTGCCAGCAGCCAAGACGCCAGTCAGCCCCAGCATTTT.

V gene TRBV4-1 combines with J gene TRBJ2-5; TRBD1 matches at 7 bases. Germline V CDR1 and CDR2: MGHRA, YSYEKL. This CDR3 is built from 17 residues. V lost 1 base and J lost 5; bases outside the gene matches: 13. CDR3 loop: CASSQGEGQGVEETQYF. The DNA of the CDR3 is TGCGCCAGCAGCCAAGGGGAAGGGCAGGGGGTCGAGGAGACCCAGTACTTC.

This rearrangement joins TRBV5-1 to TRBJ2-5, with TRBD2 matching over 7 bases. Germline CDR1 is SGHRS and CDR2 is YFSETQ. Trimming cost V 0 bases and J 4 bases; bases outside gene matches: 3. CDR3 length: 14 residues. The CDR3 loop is CASSLVGEGETQYF. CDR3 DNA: TGCGCCAGCAGCTTGGTAGGGGAGGGAGAGACCCAGTACTTC.

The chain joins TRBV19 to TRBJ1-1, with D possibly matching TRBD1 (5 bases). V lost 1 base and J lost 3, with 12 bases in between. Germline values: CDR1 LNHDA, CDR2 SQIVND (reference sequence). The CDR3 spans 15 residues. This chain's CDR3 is CASSIGGRVHTEAFF. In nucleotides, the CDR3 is TGTGCCAGTAGTATAGGCGGCAGGGTTCACACTGAAGCTTTCTTT.

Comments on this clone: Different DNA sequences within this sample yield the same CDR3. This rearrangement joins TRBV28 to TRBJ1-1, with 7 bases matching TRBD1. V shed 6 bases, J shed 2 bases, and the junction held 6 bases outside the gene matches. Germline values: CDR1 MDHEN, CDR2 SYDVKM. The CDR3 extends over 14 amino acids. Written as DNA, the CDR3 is TGTGCCAGCAGGCCTGGGACAGTTAACACTGAAGCTTTCTTT. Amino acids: CASRPGTVNTEAFF.

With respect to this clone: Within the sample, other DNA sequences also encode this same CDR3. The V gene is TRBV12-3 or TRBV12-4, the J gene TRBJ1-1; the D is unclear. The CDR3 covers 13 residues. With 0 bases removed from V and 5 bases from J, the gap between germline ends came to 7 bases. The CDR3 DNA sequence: TGTGCCAGCAGTTTAGCGCTTAATACTGAAGCTTTCTTT. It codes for CASSLALNTEAFF.

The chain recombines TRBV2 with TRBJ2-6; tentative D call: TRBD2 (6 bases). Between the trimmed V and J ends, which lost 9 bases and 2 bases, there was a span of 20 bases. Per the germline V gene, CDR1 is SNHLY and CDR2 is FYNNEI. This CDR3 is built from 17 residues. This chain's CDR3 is CARGISRRAPGANVLTF. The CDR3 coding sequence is TGTGCCAGAGGAATTAGCCGGAGGGCTCCTGGGGCCAACGTCCTGACTTTC.

CDR3 coding DNA: TGTGCCAGCAGCTTAGTCGCACAGGGCTACGAGCAGTACTTC. Translated: CASSLVAQGYEQYF. The gene calls are TRBV7-6 and TRBJ2-7; D may be TRBD1 (6 bases). Deletions cut 1 base from V and 3 bases from J, with 10 bases between. The CDR3 contains 14 residues. Germline loops: CDR1 SGHVS, CDR2 FNYEAQ.

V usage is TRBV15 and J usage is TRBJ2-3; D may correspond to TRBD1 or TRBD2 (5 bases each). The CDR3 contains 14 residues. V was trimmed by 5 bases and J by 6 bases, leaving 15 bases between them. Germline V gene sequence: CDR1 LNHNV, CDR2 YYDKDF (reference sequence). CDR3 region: CATSARGRGDTQYF. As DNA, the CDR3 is TGTGCCACCAGCGCTCGGGGCCGCGGGGATACGCAGTATTTT.

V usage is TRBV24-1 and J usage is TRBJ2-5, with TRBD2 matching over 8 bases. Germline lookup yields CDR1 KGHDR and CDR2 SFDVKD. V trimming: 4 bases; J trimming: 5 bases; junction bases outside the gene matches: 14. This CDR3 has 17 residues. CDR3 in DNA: TGTGCCACCAGTGACGAAACCGGGACTAGTGGTGTGGAGACCCAGTACTTC. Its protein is CATSDETGTSGVETQYF.

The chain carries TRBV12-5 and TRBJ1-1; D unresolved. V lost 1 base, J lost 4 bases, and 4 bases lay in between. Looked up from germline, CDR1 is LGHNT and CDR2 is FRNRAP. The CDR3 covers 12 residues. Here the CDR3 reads CASGLGRTEAFF. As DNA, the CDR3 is TGTGCTAGTGGTTTGGGCCGCACTGAAGCTTTCTTT.

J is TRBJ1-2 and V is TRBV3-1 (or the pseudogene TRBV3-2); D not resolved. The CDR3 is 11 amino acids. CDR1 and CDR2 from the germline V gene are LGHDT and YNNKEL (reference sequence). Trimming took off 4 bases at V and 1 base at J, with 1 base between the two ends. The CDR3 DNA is TGTGCCAGCAGCCTTAACTATGGCTACACCTTC. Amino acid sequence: CASSLNYGYTF.

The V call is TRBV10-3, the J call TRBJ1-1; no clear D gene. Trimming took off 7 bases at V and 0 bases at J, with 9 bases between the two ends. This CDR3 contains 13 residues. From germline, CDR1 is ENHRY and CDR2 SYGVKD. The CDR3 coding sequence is TGTGCCATCAATGGAGGGTTGAACACTGAAGCTTTCTTT. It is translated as CAINGGLNTEAFF.

The CDR3 sequence is CASSKVRPGQGSRNQPQHF. The CDR3 nucleotides are TGTGCCAGCAGCAAAGTAAGGCCGGGACAGGGGTCCCGCAATCAGCCCCAGCATTTT. V gene TRBV21-1 combines with J gene TRBJ1-5; no check of the table's D call, TRBD1, against the DNA was made. TRBV21-1 is termed a pseudogene. The CDR3 has 19 amino acids.

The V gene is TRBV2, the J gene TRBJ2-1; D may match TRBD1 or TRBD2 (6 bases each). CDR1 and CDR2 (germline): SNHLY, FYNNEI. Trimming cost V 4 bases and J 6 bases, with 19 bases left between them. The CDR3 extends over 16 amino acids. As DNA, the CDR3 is TGTGCCAGCAGTGTCTCAGGGGCGGGGCGGAGCAATGAGCAGTTCTTC. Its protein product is CASSVSGAGRSNEQFF.

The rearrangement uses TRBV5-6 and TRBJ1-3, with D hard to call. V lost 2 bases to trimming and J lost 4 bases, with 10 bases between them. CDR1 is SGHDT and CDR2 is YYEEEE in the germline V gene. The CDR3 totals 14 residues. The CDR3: CASSFEPGGNTIYF. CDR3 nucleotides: TGTGCCAGCAGCTTTGAACCCGGCGGAAACACCATATATTTT.

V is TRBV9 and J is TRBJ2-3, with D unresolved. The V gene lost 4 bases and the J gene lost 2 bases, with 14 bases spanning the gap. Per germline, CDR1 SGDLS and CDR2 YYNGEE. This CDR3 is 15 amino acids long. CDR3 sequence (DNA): TGTGCCAGCAGCACAGACGAACTCGACACAGATACGCAGTATTTT. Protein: CASSTDELDTDTQYF.

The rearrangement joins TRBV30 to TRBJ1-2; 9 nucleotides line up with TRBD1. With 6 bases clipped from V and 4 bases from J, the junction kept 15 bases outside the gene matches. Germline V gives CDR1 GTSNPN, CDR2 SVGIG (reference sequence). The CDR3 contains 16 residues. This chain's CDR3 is CACLGQGKEGSYGYTF. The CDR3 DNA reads TGTGCCTGTCTGGGACAGGGTAAGGAAGGTAGCTATGGCTACACCTTC.

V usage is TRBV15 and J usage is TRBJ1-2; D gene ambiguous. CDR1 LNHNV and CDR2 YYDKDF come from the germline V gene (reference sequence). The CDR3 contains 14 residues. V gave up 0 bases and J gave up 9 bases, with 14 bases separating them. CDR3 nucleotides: TGTGCCACCAGCAGAGATCGCGGCAGGACGAGCTACACCTTC. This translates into CATSRDRGRTSYTF.

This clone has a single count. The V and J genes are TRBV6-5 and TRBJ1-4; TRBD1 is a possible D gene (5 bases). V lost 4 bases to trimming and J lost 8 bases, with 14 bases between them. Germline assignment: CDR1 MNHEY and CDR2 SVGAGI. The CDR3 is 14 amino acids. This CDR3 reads CASSSGAKREKLFF. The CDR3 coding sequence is TGTGCCAGCAGTTCCGGGGCAAAGCGCGAAAAACTGTTTTTT.